The 28 T cell receptor beta chains in this list originate from one sample, sequenced in a study of T cell responses to AZD1222 COVID-19 vaccine. Sequenced by immunoSEQ multiplex PCR; TCRdb stores in-frame clones only, minus some. The sample holds under 150,000 clones, around 89% seen once. Sample: peripheral blood, taken on day 0 of AZD1222 vaccination. The receptors stem from an adult in good health.

The CDR3 DNA is TGTGCCAGCAGCCAAGGAGGCCAAACGGGGGCCCAGCATTTT. Amino acid sequence: CASSQGGQTGAQHF. V gene TRBV3-1 (or the pseudogene TRBV3-2) combines with J gene TRBJ1-5, with a possible D match to TRBD1 (5 bases). The CDR3 spans 14 residues. CDR1 LGHDT and CDR2 YNNKEL come from the germline V gene (reference sequence). Trimming shortened V by 1 base and J by 11 bases, and 15 bases separated the two germline ends.

V and J are TRBV7-3 and TRBJ2-5; TRBD1 matches at 10 bases. The CDR3 covers 17 residues. Germline V gene lookup returns CDR1 SGHTA and CDR2 FQGTGA. V was clipped by 5 bases and J by 1 base; unmatched bases: 10. The CDR3 sequence is CASSISAGQGSQETQYF. In DNA, the CDR3 is TGTGCCAGCAGCATCTCCGCGGGACAGGGGTCCCAAGAGACCCAGTACTTC.

This chain joins TRBV6-5 and TRBJ2-7; unclear D gene. The V gene lost 7 bases and the J gene lost 4 bases, with 14 bases spanning the gap. The germline V gene has CDR1 MNHEY and CDR2 SVGAGI. CDR3 length: 13 residues. The CDR3 bases are TGTGCCAGCACCCACCCGACAAAATACGAGCAGTACTTC. Translating gives CASTHPTKYEQYF.

This chain uses TRBV7-3 with TRBJ2-2, with a possible D match to TRBD2 (6 bases). The CDR3 extends over 14 amino acids. V was clipped by 5 bases and J by 5 bases, with 12 bases between them. The germline V gene encodes CDR1 SGHTA and CDR2 FQGTGA. The CDR3 bases are TGTGCCAGCAGCACGGGACTTCTTACCGGGGAGCTGTTTTTT. Amino acids: CASSTGLLTGELFF.

This clone has a single count. The genes are TRBV12-3 or TRBV12-4 and TRBJ2-3; D possibly corresponds to TRBD2 (6 bases). Trimming stripped 0 bases from V and 6 bases from J, with 7 bases between. This CDR3 has 13 residues. Here the CDR3 reads CASSLARGDTQYF. The CDR3 bases are TGTGCCAGCAGTTTAGCTCGGGGGGATACGCAGTATTTT.

The count of this clone is one. The chain joins TRBV3-1 (or the pseudogene TRBV3-2) to TRBJ2-1, with TRBD2 matching 7 bases. After removal of 2 bases from V and 7 bases from J, the junction contained 8 bases not matched to a gene. The CDR3 contains 15 residues. Looked up from germline, CDR1 is LGHDT and CDR2 is YNNKEL (reference sequence). DNA for the CDR3: TGTGCCAGCAGCCAAAAAAGCGGGGTGAAAAATGAGCAGTTCTTC. It encodes CASSQKSGVKNEQFF.

The rearrangement joins TRBV30 to TRBJ1-1; D unclear. The CDR3 is 13 amino acids. V shed 0 bases and J shed 1 base, with 6 bases lying between them. Germline V lookup: CDR1 GTSNPN, CDR2 SVGIG (reference sequence). CDR3 loop: CAWSVQRNTEAFF. In nucleotides, the CDR3 is TGTGCCTGGAGTGTACAGAGGAACACTGAAGCTTTCTTT.

V is TRBV27 and J is TRBJ1-1; tentative D call: TRBD1 (5 bases). The CDR3 has 13 amino acids. The germline gives CDR1 MNHEY, CDR2 SMNVEV (reference sequence). V lost 6 bases, J lost 8 bases, and 16 bases lay in between. The CDR3: CASRSGALREAFF. The CDR3 DNA reads as TGTGCCAGCAGGAGCGGGGCCCTTAGGGAAGCTTTCTTT.

The chain combines TRBV9 with TRBJ1-1; D is undetermined. The CDR3 has 14 residues. Germline CDR1 reads SGDLS; CDR2 reads YYNGEE. Trimming stripped 3 bases from V and 4 bases from J, with 13 bases between. Written as DNA, the CDR3 is TGTGCCAGCAGCGCGAGACGTACACCCACTGAAGCTTTCTTT. Its translation is CASSARRTPTEAFF.

This clone showed up just a few times. The chain has TRBV9 and TRBJ1-1; D ambiguous. Germline loops: CDR1 SGDLS, CDR2 YYNGEE. The CDR3 runs to 15 residues. V was trimmed by 0 bases and J by 2 bases, leaving 11 bases between them. Here the CDR3 DNA reads TGTGCCAGCAGCGTAGATCCGGGAAGAAACACTGAAGCTTTCTTT. This gives the protein CASSVDPGRNTEAFF.

This clone was detected a few times. The chain couples TRBV5-6 to TRBJ2-7; 7 positions match TRBD1. Unmatched junction bases numbered 6, after V lost 2 bases and J lost 7 bases. CDR1 is SGHDT, CDR2 YYEEEE, per germline. CDR3 length equals 13 residues. The CDR3 reads CASSFRGTGEQYF. The DNA for the CDR3 is TGTGCCAGCAGCTTCAGGGGGACGGGGGAGCAGTACTTC.

J is TRBJ1-1 and V is TRBV6-6; weak D call: TRBD1 (5 bases). This CDR3 contains 12 residues. The V and J ends lost 6 bases and 4 bases respectively, with 9 bases between them. The germline V gene has CDR1 MNHNY and CDR2 SVGAGI (reference sequence). The chain's CDR3 is CASRLGGTEAFF. CDR3 bases: TGTGCCAGCAGATTGGGGGGCACTGAAGCTTTCTTT.

This chain uses TRBV7-3 with TRBJ2-1; D may match TRBD1 or TRBD2 (5 bases each). V lost 1 base and J lost 5, with 18 bases in between. Germline lookup yields CDR1 SGHTA and CDR2 FQGTGA. This CDR3 has 17 residues. CDR3 sequence (DNA): TGTGCCAGCAGCTTAATGCCCCAGGGAGCGACCAACAATGAGCAGTTCTTC. Residues: CASSLMPQGATNNEQFF. Together with reference TRBV7-3 and TRBJ2-1, the CDR3 gives the full variable domain: GAGVSQTPSNKVTEKGKYVELRCDPISGHTALYWYRQSLGQGPEFLIYFQGTGAADDSGLPNDRFFAVRPEGSVSTLKIQRTERGDSAVYLCASSLMPQGATNNEQFFGPGTRLTVL.

This clone was counted once. The rearrangement links TRBV3-1 (or the pseudogene TRBV3-2) to TRBJ2-3; D is undetermined. Trimming removed 4 bases from V and 4 bases from J, with 9 bases in between. The length of the CDR3 is 13 residues. Germline V CDR1 and CDR2: LGHDT, YNNKEL (reference sequence). CDR3 protein: CASSRKGPDTQYF. The CDR3 DNA follows: TGTGCCAGCAGCCGCAAGGGCCCAGATACGCAGTATTTT.

In this sample, this clone turned up once. CDR3 loop: CASSQGPTAGNTEAFF. In nucleotides, the CDR3 is TGTGCCAGCAGCCAAGGTCCCACGGCAGGGAACACTGAAGCTTTCTTT. The V and J genes are TRBV4-2 and TRBJ1-1; D unresolved. There are 16 residues in the CDR3. Germline CDR1 and CDR2: LGHNA and YNFKEQ. V was cut by 1 base and J by 1 base, with 13 bases left in between.

This chain joins TRBV5-1 and TRBJ2-3, with TRBD2 identical over 7 bases. Trimming took 0 bases from V and 1 from J; bases not matched to a gene: 11. This CDR3 comprises 18 residues. The germline gives CDR1 SGHRS, CDR2 YFSETQ. The CDR3 is CASSLAWVGRGGTDTQYF. In DNA form, the CDR3 reads TGCGCCAGCAGCTTGGCCTGGGTGGGGAGGGGAGGCACAGATACGCAGTATTTT.

The count of this clone is one. CDR3 coding DNA: TGTGCCAGCAGTTCAACAGGGCAAGGAAACACCATATATTTT. Translated, it gives CASSSTGQGNTIYF. The V gene is TRBV28, the J gene TRBJ1-3; D possibly corresponds to TRBD1 (6 bases). CDR1 and CDR2 from the germline V gene are MDHEN and SYDVKM. The CDR3 runs 14 residues. The V end lost 4 bases, the J end lost 4 bases, and 11 bases lay between the germline ends.

This chain connects TRBV28 to TRBJ1-2, with 8 bases identical to TRBD1. Germline V gene lookup returns CDR1 MDHEN and CDR2 SYDVKM. The CDR3 has 14 residues. With V trimmed by 6 bases and J by 3 bases, 6 bases remained unmatched. The CDR3 is CASSPGTGHYGYTF. Written as DNA, the CDR3 is TGTGCCAGCAGCCCGGGGACAGGACACTATGGCTACACCTTC.

The J gene is TRBJ2-1, the V gene TRBV4-2; 9 bases align to TRBD1. CDR1 and CDR2 (germline): LGHNA, YNFKEQ. Trimming cost V 4 bases and J 1 base; bases outside gene matches: 2. The CDR3 sequence is 15 residues long. The CDR3 DNA follows: TGTGCCAGCAGCCCCGGACAGGGGTCCTACAATGAGCAGTTCTTC. This sequence encodes CASSPGQGSYNEQFF.

This clone appeared once. V gene TRBV30 combines with J gene TRBJ1-5, with D maybe TRBD1 (6 bases). V dropped 7 bases and J dropped 6 bases, with 19 bases sitting between them. CDR3 length equals 14 residues. Germline V gene sequence: CDR1 GTSNPN, CDR2 SVGIG (reference sequence). CDR3 sequence (DNA): TGTGCCTACGCCGGACAGCCAGGTGCTCAGCCCCAGCATTTT. Translating gives CAYAGQPGAQPQHF. The complete variable domain, with remaining parts taken from reference TRBV30 and TRBJ1-5, reads SQTIHQWPATLVQPVGSPLSLECTVEGTSNPNLYWYRQAAGRGLQLLFYSVGIGQISSEVPQNLSASRPQDRQFILSSKKLLLSDSGFYLCAYAGQPGAQPQHFGDGTRLSIL.

CDR3 loop: CASLPSGGVFTGELFF. CDR3 bases: TGTGCCAGCCTGCCTAGCGGGGGGGTGTTTACCGGGGAGCTGTTTTTT. The V call is TRBV4-2, the J call TRBJ2-2, with 12 bases lining up with TRBD2. This CDR3 has 16 amino acids. The V gene end was trimmed by 8 bases and the J gene end by 5 bases; junction bases not matched to a gene: 9. Germline V gene data show CDR1 as LGHNA and CDR2 as YNFKEQ.

This chain joins TRBV7-2 and TRBJ1-2; 9 bases line up with TRBD1. Germline V gene data show CDR1 as SGHTA and CDR2 as FQGNSA. V dropped 0 bases and J dropped 7; count of bases not matched to a gene: 6. CDR3 length equals 15 residues. CDR3 in DNA: TGTGCCAGCAGCTTAGCCGGACAGGGGAGCGGTGGCTACACCTTC. This sequence encodes CASSLAGQGSGGYTF.

This sequence joins TRBV2 and TRBJ2-2; 7 positions match TRBD2. J gave up 1 base and V 6 bases, and 8 bases lay outside the gene matches. From germline, CDR1 is SNHLY and CDR2 FYNNEI. This CDR3 comprises 16 residues. The CDR3 DNA reads TGTGCCAGCAGGGGGTATAGCGGGTTGAACACCGGGGAGCTGTTTTTT. It is translated as CASRGYSGLNTGELFF.

V usage is TRBV7-8 and J usage is TRBJ2-7; 8 bases align to TRBD1. Germline V gives CDR1 SGHVS, CDR2 FQNEAQ. The CDR3 loop spans 14 amino acids. Trimming at V came to 3 bases and at J to 4 bases, leaving 5 bases not matched to a gene. For the CDR3, the DNA is TGTGCCAGCAGCTTCGGACAGGGCCATTACGAGCAGTACTTC. Its protein product is CASSFGQGHYEQYF.

The J gene is TRBJ1-5, the V gene TRBV6-5; perhaps TRBD1 as D (5 bases). Germline-derived CDR1 and CDR2 are MNHEY and SVGAGI. The CDR3 runs 15 residues. The germline V and J ends were trimmed by 0 bases and 7 bases, with 13 bases remaining between them. CDR3 region: CASSYSGGVGQPQHF. The DNA of the CDR3 is TGTGCCAGCAGTTACTCTGGAGGGGTAGGGCAGCCCCAGCATTTT.

This chain links TRBV2 with TRBJ2-7, with D possibly matching TRBD1 (6 bases). Germline loops: CDR1 SNHLY, CDR2 FYNNEI. Trimming took off 4 bases at V and 0 bases at J, with 7 bases between the two ends. The CDR3 length is 13 residues. In DNA, the CDR3 is TGTGCCAGCAGTGGGACAGTCTCCTACGAGCAGTACTTC. Translation gives CASSGTVSYEQYF.

This sequence joins TRBV28 and TRBJ1-1; 7 bases line up with TRBD1. CDR1 and CDR2 from the germline V gene are MDHEN and SYDVKM. Trimming cost V 5 bases and J 0 bases; bases outside gene matches: 3. The CDR3 runs to 14 residues. The chain's CDR3 is CASSRGTVNTEAFF. CDR3 DNA: TGTGCCAGCAGTCGAGGGACAGTGAACACTGAAGCTTTCTTT.

The rearrangement uses TRBV7-9 and TRBJ1-6, with 8 bases lining up with TRBD1. V dropped 2 bases and J dropped 9; count of bases not matched to a gene: 6. The CDR3 has 15 amino acids. Germline V lookup: CDR1 SEHNR, CDR2 FQNEAQ (reference sequence). CDR3 protein: CASSLPTGVGSPLHF. The CDR3, as DNA: TGTGCCAGCAGCTTACCGACAGGGGTTGGTTCACCCCTCCACTTT.